This entry is about one T cell receptor (beta chain). Then a second PCR, running roughly 7 to 11 cycles, was carried out with a sample-barcoded 5' primer and a J-beta primer mix. There were at least 3 million CDR3-containing paired-end reads obtained from each sample. Each CDR3 protein is one row after TCRdb ran MiXCR on the 5' RACE reads. This repertoire shows about 1.4 million distinct CDR3 sequences, roughly 59% found once; its top ten account for 6.5% to 8.5%. Germline values: CDR1 DFQATT, CDR2 SNEGSKA (reference sequence). This CDR3 is 15 amino acids long. With V trimmed by 5 bases and J by 7 bases, 16 bases remained unmatched. This record comes from a study of blood T cells in healthy people across ages.

Sequenced input: blood. V gene TRBV20-1 combines with J gene TRBJ1-2, with TRBD1 matching 7 bases. This sequence originates from a man aged 18 to 30 in good health. CDR3 sequence reads: CSAVRDRGKDGGYTF. CDR3 DNA: TGCAGTGCTGTCCGGGACAGAGGAAAGGACGGTGGCTACACCTTC.